These T cell receptor beta chains were read from a single sample in a study of blood T cell repertoires in COVID-19. Method: immunoSEQ multiplex PCR; TCRdb's copy keeps in-frame clones and lacks some. The sample gives about 300,000 clones, about 88% of which show up once; more than 1.1% is in the top ten. Source material: peripheral blood. The receptors originated from a human donor with COVID-19, enrolled during active disease. The donor label of this sample is uncertain. Each CDR3 is given with its conserved first and last residue. The D gene is left open where the match is weak. Clone size, where shown, is once, few, many, or a class for clones that have expanded.

J: TRBJ2-2
length: 14
V: TRBV2
D: -
size: few
CDR3: CATSKTSNTGELFF
DNA: TGTGCCACGTCCAAGACTTCGAACACCGGGGAGCTGTTTTTT

J: TRBJ2-7
length: 13
V: TRBV7-3
D: -
size: few
CDR3: CASSLNSYGEQYF
DNA: TGTGCCAGCAGCTTAAACTCATATGGCGAGCAGTACTTC

J: TRBJ2-2
length: 16
V: TRBV5-1
D: TRBD2
size: -
CDR3: CASSRSGSWGTGELFF
DNA: TGCGCCAGCAGCCGGAGCGGGAGTTGGGGTACCGGGGAGCTGTTTTTT

J: TRBJ2-1
length: 16
V: TRBV27
D: TRBD2
size: -
CDR3: CASTLRAGVEGNEQFF
DNA: TGTGCCAGCACCCTCAGGGCGGGGGTCGAGGGCAATGAGCAGTTCTTC

J: TRBJ1-5
length: 15
V: TRBV6-5
D: -
size: -
CDR3: CASSYSAALNQPQHF
DNA: TGTGCCAGCAGTTACTCTGCCGCGTTAAATCAGCCCCAGCATTTT

J: TRBJ1-4
length: 13
V: TRBV30
D: -
size: -
CDR3: CALAADGDEKLFF
DNA: TGTGCCTTAGCCGCGGACGGGGATGAAAAACTGTTTTTT

J: TRBJ2-6
length: 20
V: TRBV24-1
D: TRBD1
size: -
CDR3: CATSDRAQGQGDSGANVLTF
DNA: TGTGCCACCAGTGATAGGGCACAGGGACAGGGTGATTCTGGGGCCAACGTCCTGACTTTC

J: TRBJ1-3
length: 16
V: TRBV9
D: -
size: -
CDR3: CASSVDNPSSGNTIYF
DNA: TGTGCCAGCAGCGTAGACAATCCTAGCTCTGGAAACACCATATATTTT

J: TRBJ2-1
length: 16
V: TRBV12-5
D: TRBD2
size: -
CDR3: CASGLSFSGRRNEQFF
DNA: TGTGCTAGTGGTTTGTCCTTTAGCGGGAGACGCAATGAGCAGTTCTTC

J: TRBJ2-1
length: 15
V: TRBV19
D: TRBD2
size: -
CDR3: CASRRPGLAGDEQFF
DNA: TGTGCCAGTAGAAGACCGGGACTAGCGGGGGATGAGCAGTTCTTC

J: TRBJ2-2
length: 15
V: TRBV11-1
D: TRBD2
size: -
CDR3: CASSQTSGDTGELFF
DNA: TGTGCCAGCAGCCAGACTAGCGGTGATACCGGGGAGCTGTTTTTT

J: TRBJ1-5
length: 20
V: TRBV19
D: TRBD1
size: few
CDR3: CASSTRRTGQLTYSNQPQHF
DNA: TGTGCCAGTAGTACCCGGAGAACGGGACAGCTAACTTATAGCAATCAGCCCCAGCATTTT

J: TRBJ1-3
length: 15
V: TRBV6-5
D: TRBD1
size: -
CDR3: CASRIAGGDGNTIYF
DNA: TGTGCCAGCAGAATAGCAGGGGGAGACGGAAACACCATATATTTT

J: TRBJ2-1
length: 13
V: TRBV7-6
D: -
size: -
CDR3: CASSRDSYNEQFF
DNA: TGTGCCAGCAGCAGAGACTCCTACAATGAGCAGTTCTTC

J: TRBJ2-6
length: 18
V: TRBV28
D: TRBD2
size: -
CDR3: CASLGAGLAGSGANVLTF
DNA: TGTGCCAGCCTGGGGGCGGGACTAGCAGGCTCTGGGGCCAACGTCCTGACTTTC

J: TRBJ1-1
length: 13
V: TRBV9
D: TRBD1
size: once
CDR3: CASSGDRDTEAFF
DNA: TGTGCCAGCAGCGGGGACAGGGACACTGAAGCTTTCTTT

J: TRBJ1-5
length: 16
V: TRBV7-2
D: TRBD1
size: -
CDR3: CASSLVGQGNNQPQHF
DNA: TGTGCCAGCAGCTTAGTGGGACAGGGAAACAATCAGCCCCAGCATTTT

J: TRBJ2-3
length: 18
V: TRBV5-6
D: TRBD2
size: -
CDR3: CASSLVGEAGGRGDTQYF
DNA: TGTGCCAGCAGCTTGGTCGGCGAAGCGGGAGGAAGGGGAGATACGCAGTATTTT

J: TRBJ1-5
length: 14
V: TRBV7-8
D: -
size: -
CDR3: CASSLTDSNQPQHF
DNA: TGTGCCAGCAGCCTGACAGATAGCAATCAGCCCCAGCATTTT

J: TRBJ2-5
length: 13
V: TRBV5-1
D: -
size: -
CDR3: CASSAGSQETQYF
DNA: TGCGCCAGCAGCGCCGGGTCTCAAGAGACCCAGTACTTC

J: TRBJ2-2
length: 15
V: TRBV11-2
D: TRBD2
size: -
CDR3: CASSLRLASTGELFF
DNA: TGTGCCAGCAGCTTGAGACTAGCGTCCACCGGGGAGCTGTTTTTT

J: TRBJ1-1
length: 15
V: TRBV6-5
D: -
size: -
CDR3: CASFPLWEGNTEAFF
DNA: TGTGCCAGCTTTCCTCTCTGGGAGGGGAACACTGAAGCTTTCTTT

J: TRBJ1-2
length: 14
V: TRBV19
D: -
size: -
CDR3: CASSMLPTNYGYTF
DNA: TGTGCCAGTAGTATGCTTCCTACTAACTATGGCTACACCTTC

J: TRBJ1-1
length: 12
V: TRBV30
D: -
size: -
CDR3: CAWTLSRGLGVF
DNA: TGTGCCTGGACTCTCTCCAGGGGTCTTGGTGTCTTT

J: TRBJ2-2
length: 17
V: TRBV3-1/TRBV3-2
D: -
size: -
CDR3: CASSQTRGGSNTGELFF
DNA: TGTGCCAGCAGCCAGACCCGGGGTGGCTCGAACACCGGGGAGCTGTTTTTT

J: TRBJ2-3
length: 16
V: TRBV7-2
D: TRBD2
size: -
CDR3: CASSSSGSSGADTQYF
DNA: TGTGCCAGCAGCTCCTCGGGATCTAGCGGCGCAGATACGCAGTATTTT

J: TRBJ1-3
length: 18
V: TRBV4-1
D: -
size: few
CDR3: CASSPRTTPRLSGNTIYF
DNA: TGCGCCAGCAGCCCCCGTACAACCCCGAGACTCTCTGGAAACACCATATATTTT

J: TRBJ2-7
length: 13
V: TRBV4-3
D: -
size: -
CDR3: CASSQDAGYEQYF
DNA: TGCGCCAGCAGCCAAGATGCGGGATACGAGCAGTACTTC

J: TRBJ1-1
length: 12
V: TRBV12-3/TRBV12-4
D: -
size: -
CDR3: CASRENRDLAFF
DNA: TGTGCCAGCAGGGAGAACAGGGATCTAGCTTTCTTT

J: TRBJ2-7
length: 16
V: TRBV4-3
D: -
size: -
CDR3: CASSQDAASVTYEQYF
DNA: TGCGCCAGCAGCCAAGATGCCGCTTCTGTAACTTACGAGCAGTACTTC

J: TRBJ1-4
length: 16
V: TRBV5-1
D: TRBD1
size: -
CDR3: CASSKEPGGGNEKLFF
DNA: TGCGCCAGCAGCAAAGAGCCAGGGGGAGGAAATGAAAAACTGTTTTTT

J: TRBJ2-1
length: 18
V: TRBV19
D: TRBD2
size: -
CDR3: CASTPRRLAGGRGGEQFF
DNA: TGTGCCAGCACTCCCCGGCGACTAGCGGGGGGCCGGGGTGGTGAGCAGTTCTTC

J: TRBJ2-3
length: 17
V: TRBV3-1/TRBV3-2
D: TRBD2
size: -
CDR3: CASSQAGSGARTDTQYF
DNA: TGTGCCAGCAGCCAAGCGGGGAGCGGGGCCCGCACAGATACGCAGTATTTT

J: TRBJ2-4
length: 18
V: TRBV21-1
D: -
size: few
CDR3: CASSIFQGAPLAKNIQYF
DNA: TGTGCCAGCAGCATCTTCCAGGGTGCCCCATTAGCCAAAAACATTCAGTACTTC

J: TRBJ2-7
length: 14
V: TRBV2
D: TRBD2
size: -
CDR3: CASGRTSGTYEQYF
DNA: TGTGCCAGCGGGAGGACTAGCGGAACCTACGAGCAGTACTTC

J: TRBJ1-2
length: 12
V: TRBV3-1/TRBV3-2
D: TRBD1
size: few
CDR3: CASSHPGQGGFF
DNA: TGTGCCAGCAGCCACCCGGGACAGGGGGGATTCTTC

J: TRBJ1-4
length: 16
V: TRBV7-8
D: TRBD1
size: -
CDR3: CASSLSSWTGVEKLFF
DNA: TGTGCCAGCAGCTTATCCTCATGGACAGGGGTGGAAAAACTGTTTTTT

J: TRBJ2-1
length: 16
V: TRBV7-2
D: TRBD2
size: -
CDR3: CASSLRTSGLRNEQFF
DNA: TGTGCCAGCAGCTTACGAACTAGCGGACTGAGGAATGAGCAGTTCTTC

J: TRBJ2-5
length: 16
V: TRBV7-2
D: TRBD2
size: -
CDR3: CASSLGAGGRIETQYF
DNA: TGTGCCAGCAGCTTGGGGGCGGGAGGTAGGATAGAGACCCAGTACTTC

J: TRBJ2-5
length: 16
V: TRBV18
D: TRBD1
size: -
CDR3: CASSRTGGTYQETQYF
DNA: TGTGCCAGCTCACGTACAGGGGGGACGTACCAAGAGACCCAGTACTTC

J: TRBJ1-5
length: 15
V: TRBV19
D: TRBD1
size: -
CDR3: CASRSRDRPNQPQHF
DNA: TGTGCCAGTAGATCAAGGGACAGGCCCAATCAGCCCCAGCATTTT

J: TRBJ1-2
length: 13
V: TRBV2
D: TRBD1
size: once
CDR3: CASKGGAGYGYTF
DNA: TGTGCCAGCAAAGGGGGCGCAGGCTATGGCTACACCTTC

J: TRBJ1-4
length: 14
V: TRBV6-5
D: -
size: -
CDR3: CASSSTELGEKLFF
DNA: TGTGCCAGCAGTTCGACAGAGTTAGGGGAAAAACTGTTTTTT

J: TRBJ1-4
length: 14
V: TRBV9
D: -
size: -
CDR3: CASSVGTYNEKLFF
DNA: TGTGCCAGCAGCGTAGGAACCTATAATGAAAAACTGTTTTTT

J: TRBJ2-1
length: 16
V: TRBV6-4
D: TRBD2
size: -
CDR3: CASSRGLAGGVNEQFF
DNA: TGTGCCAGCAGTCGCGGGCTGGCGGGAGGGGTCAATGAGCAGTTCTTC

J: TRBJ1-3
length: 19
V: TRBV4-1
D: TRBD1
size: -
CDR3: CASSQPGTGDLVRGNTIYF
DNA: TGCGCCAGCAGCCAACCCGGGACAGGGGACTTAGTTCGTGGAAACACCATATATTTT

J: TRBJ2-7
length: 14
V: TRBV28
D: TRBD2
size: -
CDR3: CASRGAGGSYEQYF
DNA: TGTGCCAGCCGAGGGGCGGGAGGCTCCTACGAGCAGTACTTC

J: TRBJ2-1
length: 17
V: TRBV10-3
D: TRBD2
size: -
CDR3: CASTWGGEGISYNEQFF
DNA: TGTGCCTCGACTTGGGGGGGAGAGGGAATTTCTTACAATGAGCAGTTCTTC

J: TRBJ2-2
length: 17
V: TRBV29-1
D: TRBD1
size: -
CDR3: CSVEGTRTGVDTGELFF
DNA: TGCAGCGTTGAAGGTACCCGGACAGGGGTGGACACCGGGGAGCTGTTTTTT

J: TRBJ1-2
length: 15
V: TRBV28
D: TRBD1
size: -
CDR3: CASRSGDRVLYGYTF
DNA: TGTGCCAGCAGGTCCGGGGACAGGGTACTCTATGGCTACACCTTC

J: TRBJ1-4
length: 15
V: TRBV7-6
D: TRBD1
size: -
CDR3: CASSPRTGTNEKLFF
DNA: TGTGCCAGCAGCCCCCGGACAGGGACTAATGAAAAACTGTTTTTT

J: TRBJ1-2
length: 14
V: TRBV2
D: TRBD1
size: -
CDR3: CASSFGTAYYGYTF
DNA: TGTGCCAGCAGTTTCGGGACAGCCTATTATGGCTACACCTTC

J: TRBJ1-6
length: 16
V: TRBV6-6
D: TRBD1
size: -
CDR3: CASSYVSGTGNSPLHF
DNA: TGTGCCAGCAGTTACGTCTCCGGGACAGGGAATTCACCCCTCCACTTT

J: TRBJ2-3
length: 15
V: TRBV18
D: -
size: -
CDR3: CASSRSRGATDTQYF
DNA: TGTGCCAGCTCACGCTCCCGGGGGGCCACAGATACGCAGTATTTT